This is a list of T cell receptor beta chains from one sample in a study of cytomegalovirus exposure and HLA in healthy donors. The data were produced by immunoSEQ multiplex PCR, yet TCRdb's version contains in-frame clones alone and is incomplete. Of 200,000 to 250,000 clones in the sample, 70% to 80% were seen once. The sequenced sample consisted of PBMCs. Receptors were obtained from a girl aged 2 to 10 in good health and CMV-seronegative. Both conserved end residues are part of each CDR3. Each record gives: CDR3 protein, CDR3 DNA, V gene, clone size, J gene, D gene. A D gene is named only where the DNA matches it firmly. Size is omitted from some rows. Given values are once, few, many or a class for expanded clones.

CASGRLAGDEQFF,TGTGCCAGCGGGAGACTAGCGGGGGATGAGCAGTTCTTC,TRBV2,few,TRBJ2-1,TRBD2
CASSQGYGYTF,TGTGCCAGCAGCCAGGGCTATGGCTACACCTTC,TRBV9,few,TRBJ1-2,NA
CARSSLLLQGGLNYGGLTIYGYTF,TGTGCCAGAAGCTCCCTTTTATTACAGGGCGGCCTAAACTATGGTGGATTAACAATCTATGGCTACACCTTC,TRBV5-3,NA,TRBJ1-2,NA
CAISESTDYEQYF,TGTGCCATCAGTGAGTCGACAGACTACGAGCAGTACTTC,TRBV10-3,NA,TRBJ2-7,NA
CASSSGQGVTGELFF,TGTGCCAGCAGCTCGGGACAGGGTGTCACCGGGGAGCTGTTTTTT,TRBV11-3,NA,TRBJ2-2,TRBD1
CAASSRISGGYTF,TGTGCCGCTTCCTCTCGGATCTCCGGGGGCTACACCTTC,TRBV27,NA,TRBJ1-2,NA
CASSQGGDPSYEQYF,TGTGCCAGCAGCCAAGGAGGGGACCCCTCCTACGAGCAGTACTTC,TRBV5-5,NA,TRBJ2-7,NA
CASSLAGAGSSYEQYF,TGTGCCAGCAGCTTGGCCGGAGCGGGTAGCTCCTACGAGCAGTACTTC,TRBV5-4,once,TRBJ2-7,NA
CAWSPIQLKYGYTF,TGTGCCTGGAGTCCGATACAGCTAAAATATGGCTACACCTTC,TRBV30,few,TRBJ1-2,NA
CASSLAVTGNTEAFF,TGTGCCAGCAGCTTGGCCGTGACGGGGAACACTGAAGCTTTCTTT,TRBV5-4,NA,TRBJ1-1,NA
CASSLRQGAGEQYF,TGCGCCAGCAGCTTACGGCAGGGGGCGGGCGAGCAGTACTTC,TRBV5-1,NA,TRBJ2-7,TRBD1
CASSSGTRYAGELFF,TGTGCCAGCAGTTCCGGGACTAGATACGCCGGGGAGCTGTTTTTT,TRBV6-5,NA,TRBJ2-2,TRBD2
CASSVRREYQETQYF,TGTGCCAGCAGCGTCCGCCGGGAGTACCAAGAGACCCAGTACTTC,TRBV5-4,NA,TRBJ2-5,NA
CASTEGARTGELFF,TGTGCCAGCACCGAAGGGGCCAGAACCGGGGAGCTGTTTTTT,TRBV6-1,NA,TRBJ2-2,NA
CASGLLGTSRGELFF,TGTGCCAGCGGGTTACTCGGGACTAGCAGAGGGGAGCTGTTTTTT,TRBV7-9,NA,TRBJ2-2,TRBD2
CASTDSYEQYF,TGTGCCAGCACGGACAGCTACGAGCAGTACTTC,TRBV6-5,few,TRBJ2-7,NA
CAWFTGTVSNTEAFF,TGTGCCTGGTTCACCGGGACAGTCTCGAACACTGAAGCTTTCTTT,TRBV30,NA,TRBJ1-1,TRBD1
CASTDITGESNTEAFF,TGTGCCAGCACCGATATCACAGGGGAATCGAACACTGAAGCTTTCTTT,TRBV7-6,NA,TRBJ1-1,TRBD1
CASSLDLDRGQSPLHF,TGCGCCAGCAGCTTGGATCTGGACAGGGGACAATCACCCCTCCACTTT,TRBV5-1,once,TRBJ1-6,TRBD1
CASGAETGEQYF,TGTGCCAGCGGGGCGGAGACTGGCGAGCAGTACTTC,TRBV6-1,NA,TRBJ2-7,NA
CSVGRQGAVQGYTF,TGCAGCGTTGGCCGACAGGGGGCTGTGCAGGGCTACACCTTC,TRBV29-1,NA,TRBJ1-2,TRBD1
CASTPTGQETQYF,TGTGCCAGTACCCCCACCGGGCAAGAGACCCAGTACTTC,TRBV19,few,TRBJ2-5,NA
CAWSRDYGTGAGEQYF,TGTGCCTGGAGTCGGGACTACGGGACAGGGGCTGGCGAGCAGTACTTC,TRBV30,NA,TRBJ2-7,TRBD1
CASSEGTGTNEKLFF,TGTGCCAGCAGTGAAGGGACAGGGACTAATGAAAAACTGTTTTTT,TRBV2,NA,TRBJ1-4,TRBD1
CASSQGLPLSEKLFF,TGCGCCAGCAGCCAGGGACTTCCTTTATCTGAAAAACTGTTTTTT,TRBV5-1,NA,TRBJ1-4,NA
CASSHLAGGYEQYF,TGCGCCAGCAGCCACCTAGCAGGGGGCTACGAGCAGTACTTC,TRBV4-1,NA,TRBJ2-7,TRBD1
CASSQSQGTGYSHEQYF,TGCGCCAGCAGTCAATCTCAGGGGACAGGGTACTCCCACGAGCAGTACTTC,TRBV23-1,NA,TRBJ2-7,TRBD1
CASSVLAGGLDEQFF,TGTGCCAGCAGCGTATTGGCGGGAGGGCTGGATGAGCAGTTCTTC,TRBV9,NA,TRBJ2-1,TRBD2
CASSPGLAGGHPSTDTQYF,TGTGCCAGCTCCCCGGGACTAGCGGGGGGCCACCCAAGCACAGATACGCAGTATTTT,TRBV18,NA,TRBJ2-3,TRBD2
CASSTGTTEAFF,TGTGCCAGTTCGACAGGGACCACTGAAGCTTTCTTT,TRBV7-9,NA,TRBJ1-1,TRBD1
CASSIGGQGGTNEQFF,TGTGCCAGTAGTATAGGGGGACAGGGGGGTACCAATGAGCAGTTCTTC,TRBV19,NA,TRBJ2-1,TRBD1
CASSSSGSSYEQYF,TGTGCCAGTAGCTCTAGCGGGAGCTCCTACGAGCAGTACTTC,TRBV19,few,TRBJ2-7,TRBD2